This TCR beta chain is drawn from a study of T cell changes during pregnancy in multiple sclerosis (dated by TCRdb to about 2019). Context from the whole study: In women with multiple sclerosis, the researchers looked at how the T cell repertoire shifted as pregnancy progressed.

Receptor libraries were prepared by the immunoSEQ multiplex PCR assay. Sourced from immuneACCESS, this table was stored by TCRdb with only in-frame sequences that have V and J called. A share of the clones is absent; for the studies checked, an unresolved V gene accounts for under half, and the remainder has no known explanation. Counted in this sample were approximately 100,000 clones; roughly 90% of them appeared once. The top ten clonotypes cover 3% to 3.5% of the sample. The CDR3 goes from the cysteine to the phenylalanine over 15 residues. Kept here is only the CDR3 DNA, which spans 45 bases and is read in frame from base 1. The germline V gene (reference sequence) yields LNHNV for CDR1 and YYDKDF for CDR2. Between the V and J ends, shortened by 2 bases and 4 bases respectively, the junction contains 15 bases. In the case of this clone: The specificity of this receptor is unknown. There are no base qualities to consult, and no much larger clone falls within one base.

The TCR comes from a female donor with multiple sclerosis, enrolled in a pregnancy study. The chain employs TRBV15 and TRBJ2-7, with a weak D call of TRBD1 (5 bases match). The source was peripheral blood, collected after pregnancy. The DNA reads as follows: TGTGCCACCAGCAGACTAACAGGATCCTTTTACGAGCAGTACTTC. The encoded protein is CATSRLTGSFYEQYF.